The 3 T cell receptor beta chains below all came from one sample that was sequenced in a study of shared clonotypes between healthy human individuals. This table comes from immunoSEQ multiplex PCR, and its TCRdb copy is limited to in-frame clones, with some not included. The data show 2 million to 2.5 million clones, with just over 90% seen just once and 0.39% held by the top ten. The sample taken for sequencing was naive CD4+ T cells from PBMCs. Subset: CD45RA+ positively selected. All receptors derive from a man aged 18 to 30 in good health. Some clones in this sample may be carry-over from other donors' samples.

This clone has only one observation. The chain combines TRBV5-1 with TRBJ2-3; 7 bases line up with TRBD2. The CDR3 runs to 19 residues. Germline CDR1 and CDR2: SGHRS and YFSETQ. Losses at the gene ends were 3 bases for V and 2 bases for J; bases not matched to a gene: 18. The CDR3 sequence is CASSYAVTGLEGHTDTQYF. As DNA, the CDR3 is TGCGCCAGCAGCTACGCCGTGACTGGACTAGAAGGTCACACAGATACGCAGTATTTT.

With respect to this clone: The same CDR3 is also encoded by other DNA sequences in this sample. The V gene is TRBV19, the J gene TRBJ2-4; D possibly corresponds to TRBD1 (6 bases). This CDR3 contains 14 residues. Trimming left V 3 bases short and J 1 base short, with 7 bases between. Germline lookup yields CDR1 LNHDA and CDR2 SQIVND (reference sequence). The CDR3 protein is CASSIQGAKNIQYF. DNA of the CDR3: TGTGCCAGTAGTATCCAGGGGGCCAAAAACATTCAGTACTTC. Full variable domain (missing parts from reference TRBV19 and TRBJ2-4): DGGITQSPKYLFRKEGQNVTLSCEQNLNHDAMYWYRQDPGQGLRLIYYSQIVNDFQKGDIAEGYSVSREKKESFPLTVTSAQKNPTAFYLCASSIQGAKNIQYFGAGTRLSVL.

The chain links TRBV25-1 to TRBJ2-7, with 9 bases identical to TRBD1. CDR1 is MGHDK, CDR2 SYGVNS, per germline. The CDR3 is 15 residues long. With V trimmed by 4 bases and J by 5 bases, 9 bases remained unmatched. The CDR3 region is CASSAYDRGVHEQYF. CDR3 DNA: TGTGCCAGCAGTGCCTATGACAGGGGGGTCCACGAGCAGTACTTC.